These 25 T cell receptor beta chains originate from one sample sequenced in a study of blood T cell repertoires in COVID-19. Sequencing was performed with immunoSEQ multiplex PCR; in TCRdb, only in-frame clones are kept and a portion is missing. This sample has fewer than 200,000 clones, with 70% to 85% found just once. The sample was peripheral blood. The receptor set was obtained from a human donor in a cohort sampled during active COVID-19.

The CDR3 loop is CAISNRHRTSGGDSSYNEQFF. Written as DNA, the CDR3 is TGTGCCATCAGTAATAGACATAGGACTAGCGGGGGGGATAGCTCCTACAATGAGCAGTTCTTC. The chain is built from TRBV10-3 and TRBJ2-1, with 15 nucleotides matching TRBD2. This CDR3 is built from 21 residues. Germline V gene sequence: CDR1 ENHRY, CDR2 SYGVKD. Trimming removed 5 bases from V and 0 bases from J; junction bases left unmatched: 14.

CDR3 region: CASLNLQGADRVHGYTF. The CDR3 DNA sequence: TGTGCCAGTCTCAATTTACAGGGGGCCGACCGAGTTCATGGCTACACCTTC. The chain joins TRBV19 to TRBJ1-2, with 9 bases matching TRBD1. J was trimmed by 6 bases and V by 8 bases; bases with no gene match: 19. The CDR3 sequence is 17 residues long. Per germline, CDR1 LNHDA and CDR2 SQIVND (reference sequence).

The J gene is TRBJ1-4, the V gene TRBV2; 7 nucleotides line up with TRBD1. CDR1 and CDR2 from the germline V gene are SNHLY and FYNNEI. CDR3 length equals 16 residues. Trimming took 6 bases from V and 4 from J; bases not matched to a gene: 11. The CDR3, as DNA: TGTGCCAGCAGCAGAGCCGGGACAGAGAATAATGAAAAACTGTTTTTT. This sequence encodes CASSRAGTENNEKLFF.

The chain employs TRBV3-1 (or the pseudogene TRBV3-2) and TRBJ2-1; 11 positions agree with TRBD2. V shed 1 base, J shed 6 bases, and the junction held 8 bases outside the gene matches. From germline, CDR1 is LGHDT and CDR2 YNNKEL (reference sequence). The CDR3 runs 17 residues. CDR3 bases: TGTGCCAGCAGCCAAGTCGTCATAGCGGGGGGGCGCAATGAGCAGTTCTTC. Its protein product is CASSQVVIAGGRNEQFF.

The chain combines TRBV5-6 with TRBJ2-1; 12 bases match TRBD2. Germline CDR1 SGHDT, CDR2 YYEEEE. This CDR3 is built from 15 residues. After removal of 5 bases from V and 4 bases from J, the junction contained 4 bases not matched to a gene. The CDR3 DNA reads as TGTGCCAGCAGTAGACTAGCGGGGGAATACAATGAGCAGTTCTTC. Protein sequence: CASSRLAGEYNEQFF.

The chain uses TRBV6-5 and TRBJ2-3; TRBD1 agrees at 8 bases. V shed 6 bases and J 4 bases; nucleotides not matched to a gene: 3. Germline CDR1 MNHEY, CDR2 SVGAGI. The CDR3 has 13 residues. CDR3 in amino acids: CASSSDRADTQYF. CDR3 coding DNA: TGTGCCAGCAGCTCGGACAGGGCAGATACGCAGTATTTT.

The chain combines TRBV7-9 with TRBJ1-2; D not certain. The CDR3 runs 13 residues. V lost 4 bases to trimming and J lost 7 bases, with 13 bases between them. CDR1 and CDR2 from the germline V gene are SEHNR and FQNEAQ (reference sequence). CDR3 sequence reads: CASSWQIGFGYTF. CDR3 bases: TGTGCCAGCAGCTGGCAAATCGGGTTTGGCTACACCTTC.

V usage is TRBV4-1 and J usage is TRBJ2-7, with TRBD2 identical over 11 bases. There are 16 residues in the CDR3. V lost 2 bases, J lost 0 bases, and 3 bases stayed unmatched. Germline V gene data show CDR1 as MGHRA and CDR2 as YSYEKL. CDR3 DNA: TGCGCCAGCAGCCAAACTAGCGGGGGACACTCCTACGAGCAGTACTTC. It encodes CASSQTSGGHSYEQYF.

The chain has TRBV6-5 and TRBJ1-1, with D perhaps matching TRBD1 (5 bases). V gave up 0 bases and J gave up 0 bases, with 8 bases separating them. The CDR3 is 15 residues long. Germline V gives CDR1 MNHEY, CDR2 SVGAGI. The CDR3 DNA is TGTGCCAGCAGTTACTCGACAGACATGAACACTGAAGCTTTCTTT. Its protein is CASSYSTDMNTEAFF.

This clone was found a few times. The rearrangement joins TRBV4-1 to TRBJ2-3; D perhaps matches TRBD1 (6 bases). The CDR3 extends over 16 amino acids. Germline V gene data show CDR1 as MGHRA and CDR2 as YSYEKL. The ends were cut back, 3 bases at V and 2 bases at J, with 15 bases in the middle. The CDR3 bases are TGCGCCAGCAGCCACCTGACAGGCCCTGACACAGATACGCAGTATTTT. It specifies CASSHLTGPDTDTQYF.

The chain uses TRBV12-3 or TRBV12-4 and TRBJ1-1; possible D gene TRBD1, 6 bases. Trimming shortened V by 5 bases and J by 4 bases, and 11 bases separated the two germline ends. The CDR3 sequence is 13 residues long. DNA of the CDR3: TGTGCCAGCAGTGCCTACAGGGTCACTGAAGCTTTCTTT. It translates to CASSAYRVTEAFF.

The chain is built from TRBV11-2 and TRBJ1-1; D not resolved. The CDR3 has 12 residues. Germline assignment: CDR1 SGHAT and CDR2 FQNNGV. V was shortened by 7 bases and J by 6 bases, with 12 bases between the two germline ends. CDR3 nucleotides: TGTGCCAGCACCACCGGAGGGTCTGAAGCTTTCTTT. Translation: CASTTGGSEAFF. The variable domain in full, with the rest retrieved from reference TRBV11-2 and TRBJ1-1, is EAGVAQSPRYKIIEKRQSVAFWCNPISGHATLYWYQQILGQGPKLLIQFQNNGVVDDSQLPKDRFSAERLKGVDSTLKIQPAKLEDSAVYLCASTTGGSEAFFGQGTRLTVV.

The chain joins TRBV19 to TRBJ1-6; 12 nucleotides line up with TRBD1. Germline-derived CDR1 and CDR2 are LNHDA and SQIVND (reference sequence). CDR3 size: 15 residues. V shed 6 bases and J 9 bases; nucleotides not matched to a gene: 6. The CDR3 loop reads CASSPGTGGGSPLHF. The CDR3 DNA reads as TGTGCCAGTAGCCCCGGGACAGGGGGCGGTTCACCCCTCCACTTT.

The chain uses TRBV19 and TRBJ2-2; 8 positions agree with TRBD2. The CDR3 length is 16 residues. Losses at the gene ends were 4 bases for V and 1 base for J; bases not matched to a gene: 5. Germline CDR1 LNHDA, CDR2 SQIVND (reference sequence). The CDR3 region is CASSTSGGVNTGELFF. The CDR3 region has the DNA TGTGCCAGTAGTACCTCGGGGGGGGTGAACACCGGGGAGCTGTTTTTT.

CDR3 bases: TGTGCCAGCAGGCGGGCCCGGACGGAGAACACTGAAGCTTTCTTT. This encodes CASRRARTENTEAFF. V gene TRBV11-1 combines with J gene TRBJ1-1; D ambiguous. The germline V and J ends were trimmed by 6 bases and 1 base, with 15 bases remaining between them. The CDR3 runs 15 residues. Germline lookup yields CDR1 SGHAT and CDR2 FQDESV (reference sequence).

This rearrangement joins TRBV6-5 to TRBJ2-7, with a possible D match to TRBD1 (6 bases). The ends were cut back, 9 bases at V and 3 bases at J, with 15 bases in the middle. Germline V lookup: CDR1 MNHEY, CDR2 SVGAGI. The CDR3 sequence is 13 residues long. CDR3 bases: TGTGCCAGTTCGAACAGGGTCGGCTACGAGCAGTACTTC. It translates to CASSNRVGYEQYF.

This chain links TRBV30 with TRBJ2-7; D uncertain. This CDR3 has 14 residues. The V end lost 4 bases, the J end lost 0 bases, and 13 bases lay between the germline ends. CDR1 and CDR2 from the germline V gene are GTSNPN and SVGIG (reference sequence). The CDR3 DNA sequence: TGTGCCTGGATTGGCAGGATAAGCTCCTACGAGCAGTACTTC. Protein product: CAWIGRISSYEQYF. Full variable domain (outside the CDR3, taken from reference TRBV30 and TRBJ2-7): SQTIHQWPATLVQPVGSPLSLECTVEGTSNPNLYWYRQAAGRGLQLLFYSVGIGQISSEVPQNLSASRPQDRQFILSSKKLLLSDSGFYLCAWIGRISSYEQYFGPGTRLTVT.

The chain employs TRBV19 and TRBJ1-6; no reliable D call. The CDR3 runs 13 residues. Germline CDR1 LNHDA, CDR2 SQIVND (reference sequence). V gave up 7 bases and J gave up 7 bases, with 11 bases separating them. The CDR3 sequence: CASMRAQNSPLHF. In nucleotides, the CDR3 is TGTGCCAGTATGAGGGCCCAAAATTCACCCCTCCACTTT.

This chain uses TRBV20-1 with TRBJ2-5; D may be TRBD1 (5 bases). Germline-derived CDR1 and CDR2 are DFQATT and SNEGSKA (reference sequence). The CDR3 is 11 amino acids. V lost 3 bases, J lost 5 bases, and 7 bases lay in between. Written as DNA, the CDR3 is TGCAGTGCTAGGGGGCGCGAGACCCAGTACTTC. It specifies CSARGRETQYF.

The chain recombines TRBV13 with TRBJ1-2; no clear D. The CDR3 is made up of 16 amino acids. The V end lost 0 bases, the J end lost 2 bases, and 13 bases lay between the germline ends. CDR1 and CDR2 (germline): PRHDT, FYEKMQ (reference sequence). The CDR3 DNA is TGTGCCAGCAGCTTAGGAGGGTCCCCGGGGAACTATGGCTACACCTTC. As protein: CASSLGGSPGNYGYTF.

The chain couples TRBV5-1 to TRBJ1-2, with a weak D call TRBD1 (5 bases). V dropped 7 bases and J dropped 7 bases, with 23 bases sitting between them. The CDR3 runs 15 residues. The germline CDR1 and CDR2 sequences are SGHRS and YFSETQ. The CDR3 loop is CASHNLGQGGRGYTF. CDR3 sequence (DNA): TGCGCCAGCCATAACCTTGGCCAGGGCGGACGTGGCTACACCTTC.

The chain recombines TRBV11-2 with TRBJ1-2; perhaps TRBD1 as D (6 bases). V lost 4 bases, J lost 8 bases, and 17 bases lay in between. Looked up from germline, CDR1 is SGHAT and CDR2 is FQNNGV. The length of the CDR3 is 14 residues. The CDR3 protein is CASSSLGGGLGYTF. Here the CDR3 DNA reads TGTGCCAGCAGCTCCCTAGGGGGGGGCCTCGGCTACACCTTC.

The chain couples TRBV19 to TRBJ1-4; possibly TRBD1 for D (5 bases). CDR1 LNHDA and CDR2 SQIVND come from the germline V gene (reference sequence). This CDR3 contains 12 residues. V lost 8 bases, J lost 8 bases, and 12 bases lay in between. CDR3 residues: CASDGAREKLFF. CDR3 bases: TGTGCCAGTGATGGGGCAAGGGAAAAACTGTTTTTT.

The genes are TRBV19 and TRBJ2-7; D is uncertain. The CDR3 covers 13 residues. The germline gives CDR1 LNHDA, CDR2 SQIVND (reference sequence). Deletions cut 2 bases from V and 3 bases from J, with 8 bases between. CDR3 protein: CASSITEFYEQYF. The CDR3 DNA reads as TGTGCCAGTAGTATAACAGAGTTCTACGAGCAGTACTTC.

The chain couples TRBV5-1 to TRBJ2-7, with D hard to call. Germline loops: CDR1 SGHRS, CDR2 YFSETQ. The CDR3 loop spans 18 amino acids. V was cut by 2 bases and J by 3 bases, with 24 bases left in between. CDR3 residues: CASSLKQVPDTLDYEQYF. The CDR3 DNA reads TGCGCCAGCAGCTTAAAGCAGGTCCCAGATACCCTTGACTACGAGCAGTACTTC.